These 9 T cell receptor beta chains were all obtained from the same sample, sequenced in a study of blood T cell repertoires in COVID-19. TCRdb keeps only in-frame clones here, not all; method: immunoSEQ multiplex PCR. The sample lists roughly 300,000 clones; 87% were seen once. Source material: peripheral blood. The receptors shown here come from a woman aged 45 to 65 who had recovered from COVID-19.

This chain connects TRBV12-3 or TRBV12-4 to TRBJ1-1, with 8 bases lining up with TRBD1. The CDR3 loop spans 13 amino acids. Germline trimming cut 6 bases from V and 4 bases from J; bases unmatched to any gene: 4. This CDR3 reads CASRPQGGTEAFF. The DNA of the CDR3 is TGTGCCAGCAGACCACAGGGGGGCACTGAAGCTTTCTTT.

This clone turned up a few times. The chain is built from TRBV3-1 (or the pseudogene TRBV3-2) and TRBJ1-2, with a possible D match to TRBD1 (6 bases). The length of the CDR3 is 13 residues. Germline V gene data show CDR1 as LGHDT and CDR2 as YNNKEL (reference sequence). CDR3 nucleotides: TGTGTACAGCTTGTACGGGGGGCGAGTGGCTACACCTTC. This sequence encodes CVQLVRGASGYTF.

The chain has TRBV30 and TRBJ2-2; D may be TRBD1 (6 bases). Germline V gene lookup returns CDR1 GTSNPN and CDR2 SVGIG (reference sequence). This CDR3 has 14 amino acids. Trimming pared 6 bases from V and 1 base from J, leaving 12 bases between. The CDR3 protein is CACIRDKNTGELFF. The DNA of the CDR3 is TGTGCCTGTATCCGGGACAAGAACACCGGGGAGCTGTTTTTT.

The CDR3 protein is CASPPPAGSQAGTQYF. CDR3 bases: TGCGCCAGCCCACCCCCGGCGGGTTCTCAGGCTGGGACCCAGTACTTC. The chain links TRBV5-1 to TRBJ2-5; tentatively, D is TRBD2 (5 bases). Germline V lookup: CDR1 SGHRS, CDR2 YFSETQ. Trimming stripped 7 bases from V and 7 bases from J, with 26 bases between. This CDR3 has 16 amino acids.

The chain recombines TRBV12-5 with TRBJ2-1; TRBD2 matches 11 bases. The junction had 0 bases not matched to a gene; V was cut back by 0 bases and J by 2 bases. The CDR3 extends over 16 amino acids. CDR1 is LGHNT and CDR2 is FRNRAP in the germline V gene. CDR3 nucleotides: TGTGCTAGTGGTTTGGTTAGCGGGGGGGCCTACAATGAGCAGTTCTTC. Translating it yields CASGLVSGGAYNEQFF.

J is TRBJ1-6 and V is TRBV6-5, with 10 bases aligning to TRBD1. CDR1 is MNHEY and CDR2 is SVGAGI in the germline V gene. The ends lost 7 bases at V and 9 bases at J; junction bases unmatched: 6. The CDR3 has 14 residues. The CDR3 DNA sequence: TGTGCCAGCAAGGACAGGGGGTTTAGTTCACCCCTCCACTTT. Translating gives CASKDRGFSSPLHF.

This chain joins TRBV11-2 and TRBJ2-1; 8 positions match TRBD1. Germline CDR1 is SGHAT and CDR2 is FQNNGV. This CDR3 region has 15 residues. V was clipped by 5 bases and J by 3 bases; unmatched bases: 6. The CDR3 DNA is TGTGCCAGCAGCCGAGACAGGGGCAGCTACAATGAGCAGTTCTTC. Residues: CASSRDRGSYNEQFF.

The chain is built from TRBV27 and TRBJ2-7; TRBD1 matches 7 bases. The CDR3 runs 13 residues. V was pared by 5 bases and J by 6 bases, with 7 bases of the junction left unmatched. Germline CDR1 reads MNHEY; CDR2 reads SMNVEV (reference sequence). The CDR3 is CASSIRQGFEQYF. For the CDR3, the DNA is TGTGCCAGCAGTATACGACAGGGTTTCGAGCAGTACTTC.

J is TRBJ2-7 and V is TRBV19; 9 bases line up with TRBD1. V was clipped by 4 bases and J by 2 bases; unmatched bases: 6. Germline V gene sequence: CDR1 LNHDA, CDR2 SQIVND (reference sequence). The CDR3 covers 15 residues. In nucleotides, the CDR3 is TGTGCCAGTAGTAAAAGGACAGGGGTAGCCTACGAGCAGTACTTC. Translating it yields CASSKRTGVAYEQYF.